This T cell receptor (beta chain) was observed in a study of cytomegalovirus exposure and HLA in healthy donors. Study-wide background: There were 85 million or so unique TCRs (from HLA-typed donors) in an early data release. In terms of ancestry, the Caucasian-associated cluster contained about four fifths of the approximately 400 genotyped donors.

Germline CDR1 is GTSNPN and CDR2 is SVGIG (reference sequence). This CDR3 is 16 amino acids long. V lost 4 bases to trimming and J lost 4 bases, with 22 bases between them. A multiplex PCR was run with 60 Vbeta primers and 13 Jbeta primers. Method: immunoSEQ multiplex PCR; TCRdb's copy keeps in-frame clones and lacks some. The sample includes roughly 140,000 clones, around 78% of them seen just once. The V call is TRBV30, the J call TRBJ1-2; possibly TRBD1 for D (5 bases). This clonotype was sampled from a man between 40 and 49 years old in good health and CMV-seropositive. The sequencing input was PBMCs. In DNA, the CDR3 is TGTGCCTGGAACCACGAAAAGGGGATTGATTCCTATGGCTACACCTTC. Translating it yields CAWNHEKGIDSYGYTF.